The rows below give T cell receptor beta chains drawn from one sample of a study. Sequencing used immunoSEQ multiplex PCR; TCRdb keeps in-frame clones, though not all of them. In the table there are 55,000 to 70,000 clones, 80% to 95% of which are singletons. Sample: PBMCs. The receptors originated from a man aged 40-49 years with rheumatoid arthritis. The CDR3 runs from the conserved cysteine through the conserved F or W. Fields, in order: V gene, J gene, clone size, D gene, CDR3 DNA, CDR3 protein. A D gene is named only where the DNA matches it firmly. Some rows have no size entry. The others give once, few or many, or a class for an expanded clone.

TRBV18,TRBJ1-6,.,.,TGTGCCAGCTCACCCGAAGATTCACCCCTCCACTTT,CASSPEDSPLHF
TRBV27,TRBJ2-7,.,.,TGTGCCAGCAGTTTCCTGAGGGGCTCCTACGAGCAGTACTTC,CASSFLRGSYEQYF
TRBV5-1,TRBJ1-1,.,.,TGCGCCAGCAGCTTGGTGGCAGGGCCGAACACTGAAGCTTTCTTT,CASSLVAGPNTEAFF
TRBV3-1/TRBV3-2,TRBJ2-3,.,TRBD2,TGTGCCAGCAGCCCGGGTGGACTAGCGGGGGCCCGGGATACGCAGTATTTT,CASSPGGLAGARDTQYF
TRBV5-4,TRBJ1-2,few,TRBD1,TGTGCCAGCAGCCATACAGGGGCGGCGTACGGCTACACCTTC,CASSHTGAAYGYTF
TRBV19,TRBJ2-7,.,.,TGTGCCAGTAGTAGGGCCGGGGGGCACTACGAGCAGTACTTC,CASSRAGGHYEQYF
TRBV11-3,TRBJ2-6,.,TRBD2,TGTGCCAGCAGCCCGGGAGGAGGGCGGGGGGCTGGGGCCAACGTCCTGACTTTC,CASSPGGGRGAGANVLTF
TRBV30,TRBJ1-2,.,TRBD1,TGTGCCTGGAGTGCGAATAACAGGGGGCGTGAAGGCTACACCTTC,CAWSANNRGREGYTF
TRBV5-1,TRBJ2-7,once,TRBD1,TGCGCCAGCAGCTTCAACCGGGACAGTTCCTACGAGCAGTACTTC,CASSFNRDSSYEQYF
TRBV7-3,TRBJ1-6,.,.,TGTGCCAGCAGCCTACTGGGGAGGTGGAATTCACCCCTCCACTTT,CASSLLGRWNSPLHF
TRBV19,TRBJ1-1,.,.,TGTGCCAGTAGTAGTCGGAACACTGAAGCTTTCTTT,CASSSRNTEAFF
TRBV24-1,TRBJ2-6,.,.,TGTGCCACCAGTGATCACCACCCGAACTCTGGGGCCAACGTCCTGACTTTC,CATSDHHPNSGANVLTF
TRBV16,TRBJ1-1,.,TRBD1,TGTGCCAGCAGTAGACAGGGAACTAACACTGAAGCTTTCTTT,CASSRQGTNTEAFF
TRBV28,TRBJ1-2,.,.,TGTGCCAGCAGAACTGTCCCCCGAAGGTATGGCTACACCTTC,CASRTVPRRYGYTF
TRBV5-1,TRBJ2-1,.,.,TGCGCCAGCAGCGAACCGACAGGATCCAATGAGCAGTTCTTC,CASSEPTGSNEQFF
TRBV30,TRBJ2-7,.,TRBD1,TGTGCCTGGACCGGGACAGGGTGGTACGAGCAGTACTTC,CAWTGTGWYEQYF
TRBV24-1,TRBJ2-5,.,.,TGTGCCACCAGTGGCAGGGGACAAGAGACCCAGTACTTC,CATSGRGQETQYF
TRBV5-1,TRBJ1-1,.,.,TGCGCCAGCAGCCAACAGCGAGGGGGCACTGAAGCTTTCTTT,CASSQQRGGTEAFF
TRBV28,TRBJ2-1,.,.,TGTGCCAGCAATCCACTCCCGGACGGGAACTACAATGAGCAGTTCTTC,CASNPLPDGNYNEQFF
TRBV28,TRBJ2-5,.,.,TGTGCCAGCAGTTTAGGGAACCAAGAGACCCAGTACTTC,CASSLGNQETQYF
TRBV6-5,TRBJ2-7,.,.,TGTGCCAGCAGTTATCGACTAGTATCCGAGCAGTACTTC,CASSYRLVSEQYF
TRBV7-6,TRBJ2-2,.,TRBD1,TGTGCCAGCAGCTGGGGACAGGGGCGCACCGGGGAGCTGTTTTTT,CASSWGQGRTGELFF
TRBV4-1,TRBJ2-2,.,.,TGCGCCAGCAGTTCGGTCTTAGGAAAAATGGACACCGGGGAGCTGTTTTTT,CASSSVLGKMDTGELFF
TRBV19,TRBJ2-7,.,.,TGTGCCAGTAGTGGCGTCGGTTCCTACGAGCAGTACTTC,CASSGVGSYEQYF
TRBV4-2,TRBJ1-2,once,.,TGTGCCAGCAGCCAAGATTCTTCCGGACGCTATGGCTACACCTTC,CASSQDSSGRYGYTF
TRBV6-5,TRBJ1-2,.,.,TGTGCCAGCAGTTACTCGGGTGGAAGCTATGGCTACACCTTC,CASSYSGGSYGYTF
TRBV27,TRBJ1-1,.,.,TGTGCCAGCAGTCCCCGTTTAGAGAGGCGAATGAACACTGAAGCTTTCTTT,CASSPRLERRMNTEAFF
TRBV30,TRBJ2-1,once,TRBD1,TGTGCCTGGAGTCGGGACAGGGATGATGAGCAGTTCTTC,CAWSRDRDDEQFF
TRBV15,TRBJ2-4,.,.,TGTGCCACCAGCAGCCCCTCGGGGCAGATAATAAACATTCAGTACTTC,CATSSPSGQIINIQYF
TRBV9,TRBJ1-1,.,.,TGTGCCAGCAGCCTCGTGATTGGGGGAGGGATTGAAGCTTTCTTT,CASSLVIGGGIEAFF
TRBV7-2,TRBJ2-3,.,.,TGTGCCAGCAGCGCCTCGTGGCGGAGAAGCACAGATACGCAGTATTTT,CASSASWRRSTDTQYF
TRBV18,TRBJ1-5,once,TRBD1,TGTGCCAGCTCAAGACAGGGGCTTTATAGCAATCAGCCCCAGCATTTT,CASSRQGLYSNQPQHF
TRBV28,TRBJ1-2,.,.,TGTGCCAGCGCTGACCCCGGGGTTACCTATGGCTACACCTTC,CASADPGVTYGYTF
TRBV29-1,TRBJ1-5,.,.,TGCAGCGTTGACCCGGACAAAGACTGGAATCAGCCCCAGCATTTT,CSVDPDKDWNQPQHF
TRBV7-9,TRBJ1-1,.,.,TGTGCCAGCAGTCCCGGGCAGGTGAACACTGAAGCTTTCTTT,CASSPGQVNTEAFF
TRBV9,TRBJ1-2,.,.,TGTGCCAGCAGCGTAGCTACTGAGCGTTATGGCTACACCTTC,CASSVATERYGYTF
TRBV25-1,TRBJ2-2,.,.,TGTGCCAGCAGTGTGGGGGGCACCGGGGAGCTGTTTTTT,CASSVGGTGELFF